The next 25 T cell receptor beta chains were all read from a single sample in a study of technical replicates of blood from several donors. The data were produced by immunoSEQ multiplex PCR, yet TCRdb's version contains in-frame clones alone and is incomplete. The sample consists of 70,000 to 95,000 clones, just under 95% of them appearing once. Specimen: T cells isolated from PBMCs. The receptor source for this set is a human donor in good health.

The chain links TRBV5-1 to TRBJ2-7, with TRBD1 matching over 7 bases. The CDR3 is 13 residues long. After removal of 6 bases from V and 3 bases from J, the junction contained 6 bases not matched to a gene. The germline V gene has CDR1 SGHRS and CDR2 YFSETQ. CDR3 sequence (DNA): TGCGCCAGCACCCGAGACAGGGTCTACGAGCAGTACTTC. It codes for CASTRDRVYEQYF.

This sequence joins TRBV7-2 and TRBJ1-5; D gene ambiguous. Trimming removed 5 bases from V and 4 bases from J, with 12 bases in between. Germline V gene data show CDR1 as SGHTA and CDR2 as FQGNSA. This CDR3 comprises 14 residues. This CDR3 is CASSADGINQPQHF. CDR3 DNA: TGTGCCAGCAGCGCCGACGGGATTAATCAGCCCCAGCATTTT.

The gene calls are TRBV7-9 and TRBJ1-5, with D uncertain. Germline V gives CDR1 SEHNR, CDR2 FQNEAQ (reference sequence). The CDR3 runs to 14 residues. V was cut by 3 bases and J by 3 bases, with 9 bases left in between. CDR3 region: CASSFGLNNQPQHF. The CDR3 DNA sequence: TGTGCCAGCAGCTTTGGACTGAACAATCAGCCCCAGCATTTT.

The rearrangement uses TRBV6-6 and TRBJ2-7, with D possibly being TRBD1 (5 bases). V lost 5 bases and J 4 bases, leaving 12 bases between the germline ends. The CDR3 totals 13 residues. Germline loops: CDR1 MNHNY, CDR2 SVGAGI (reference sequence). Here the CDR3 DNA reads TGTGCCAGCAGTCCCAGGGCTTGGTACGAGCAGTACTTC. Its translation is CASSPRAWYEQYF.

The chain carries TRBV28 and TRBJ1-1, with 8 bases identical to TRBD1. The CDR3 sequence is 14 residues long. Germline assignment: CDR1 MDHEN and CDR2 SYDVKM. J gave up 6 bases and V 3 bases, and 6 bases lay outside the gene matches. Here the CDR3 reads CASSFPGGRAEAFF. The CDR3 coding sequence is TGTGCCAGCAGTTTCCCAGGGGGCAGAGCTGAAGCTTTCTTT. Full variable domain (missing parts from reference TRBV28 and TRBJ1-1): DVKVTQSSRYLVKRTGEKVFLECVQDMDHENMFWYRQDPGLGLRLIYFSYDVKMKEKGDIPEGYSVSREKKERFSLILESASTNQTSMYLCASSFPGGRAEAFFGQGTRLTVV.

The gene calls are TRBV6-5 and TRBJ2-3; 11 bases map to TRBD2. CDR3 length: 16 amino acids. Per the germline V gene, CDR1 is MNHEY and CDR2 is SVGAGI. Germline trimming cut 4 bases from V and 2 bases from J; bases unmatched to any gene: 5. CDR3 sequence: CASSSRLAGLTDTQYF. CDR3 coding DNA: TGTGCCAGCAGTTCCAGACTAGCGGGGCTCACAGATACGCAGTATTTT.

The chain recombines TRBV19 with TRBJ2-3; a possible D gene is TRBD1 (6 bases). The germline V gene has CDR1 LNHDA and CDR2 SQIVND (reference sequence). With 3 bases removed from V and 2 bases from J, the gap between germline ends came to 9 bases. CDR3 length equals 14 residues. The CDR3 bases are TGTGCCAGTAGTATGGCAGGGGACACAGATACGCAGTATTTT. It translates to CASSMAGDTDTQYF.

The gene calls are TRBV14 and TRBJ1-1; the D is unclear. Trimming removed 1 base from V and 7 bases from J, with 13 bases in between. This CDR3 has 14 residues. Germline CDR1 and CDR2: SGHDN and FVKESK. The CDR3 region is CASSQGVAAHEAFF. DNA for the CDR3: TGTGCCAGCAGCCAAGGGGTCGCGGCTCATGAAGCTTTCTTT.

The chain joins TRBV7-9 to TRBJ1-5; perhaps TRBD1 as D (5 bases). V was cut by 5 bases and J by 1 base, with 12 bases left in between. CDR1 is SEHNR, CDR2 FQNEAQ, per germline (reference sequence). The CDR3 is 15 residues long. The CDR3 here is CASSAAGGSNQPQHF. The DNA of the CDR3 is TGTGCCAGCAGCGCGGCGGGGGGAAGCAATCAGCCCCAGCATTTT.

V and J are TRBV28 and TRBJ2-3; D gene ambiguous. The CDR3 spans 13 residues. Germline CDR1 is MDHEN and CDR2 is SYDVKM. Trimming removed 10 bases at V and 6 bases at J, with 17 bases between. This CDR3 is CATCRYSADTQYF. CDR3 coding DNA: TGTGCCACCTGTCGGTATTCTGCGGATACGCAGTATTTT.

With regard to this clone: At one of its ends the junction is not consistent with the germline gene, which may arise from a read error. The chain links TRBV7-7 to TRBJ2-2; TRBD1 matches at 8 bases. In germline, CDR1 is SSHAT, CDR2 FNYEAQ (reference sequence). The CDR3 spans 16 residues. The CDR3 sequence is CASSSLDRGVTGELFF. The CDR3 region has the DNA TGTGCTAGCAGCTCACTCGACAGGGGAGTAACCGGGGAGCTGTTTTTT.

The chain links TRBV5-4 to TRBJ2-2; D uncertain. The ends were cut back, 1 base at V and 10 bases at J, with 11 bases in the middle. The CDR3 consists of 13 residues. The germline V gene has CDR1 SGHNT and CDR2 YYREEE (reference sequence). CDR3 amino acids: CASSLFSRTELFF. The CDR3 nucleotides read TGTGCCAGCAGCTTGTTTAGCAGAACGGAGCTGTTTTTT.

The CDR3 coding sequence is TGTGCCAGCAGGACCAGGCCTATGAACACTGAAGCTTTCTTT. Protein sequence: CASRTRPMNTEAFF. This rearrangement joins TRBV28 to TRBJ1-1; no firm D call. Germline lookup yields CDR1 MDHEN and CDR2 SYDVKM. The CDR3 has 14 amino acids. The V gene lost 6 bases and the J gene lost 0 bases, with 11 bases spanning the gap.

The V call is TRBV14, the J call TRBJ1-5; no clear D. V dropped 2 bases and J dropped 4 bases, with 6 bases sitting between them. The V gene's germline CDR1 is SGHDN and CDR2 FVKESK. CDR3 length equals 13 residues. CDR3 DNA sequence: TGTGCCAGCAGCCAAAACTCGAATCAGCCCCAGCATTTT. Protein sequence: CASSQNSNQPQHF.

This clone was recorded only once. This chain uses TRBV7-7 with TRBJ2-1, with D possibly being TRBD1 (7 bases). The ends were cut back, 1 base at V and 5 bases at J, with 21 bases in the middle. Germline CDR1 reads SSHAT; CDR2 reads FNYEAQ (reference sequence). The CDR3 is 18 amino acids. CDR3 DNA sequence: TGTGCCAGCAGCTTAGTTATTGGGGGGACAGCAGAGGACAATGAGCAGTTCTTC. Its translation: CASSLVIGGTAEDNEQFF.

The chain combines TRBV4-1 with TRBJ1-1; 8 bases line up with TRBD1. Germline assignment: CDR1 MGHRA and CDR2 YSYEKL. V shed 4 bases and J 2 bases; nucleotides not matched to a gene: 9. The CDR3 loop spans 16 amino acids. The CDR3 loop reads CASSLNTGGTNTEAFF. The CDR3 DNA sequence: TGCGCCAGCAGCCTAAATACAGGGGGGACCAACACTGAAGCTTTCTTT.

V gene TRBV19 combines with J gene TRBJ2-3, with 9 bases fitting TRBD2. Germline lookup yields CDR1 LNHDA and CDR2 SQIVND (reference sequence). The V segment lost 1 base and the J segment 6 bases; nucleotides outside the gene matches: 5. This CDR3 is 15 amino acids long. As DNA, the CDR3 is TGTGCCAGTAGTATAGTAGCGGGAGTTGGGGATACGCAGTATTTT. It specifies CASSIVAGVGDTQYF.

This clone was observed once. The chain carries TRBV27 and TRBJ2-4; possibly TRBD2 for D (7 bases). CDR3 length: 15 amino acids. Per the germline V gene, CDR1 is MNHEY and CDR2 is SMNVEV (reference sequence). V lost 3 bases, J lost 2 bases, and 11 bases lay in between. CDR3 region: CASSLGGAPKNIQYF. As DNA, the CDR3 is TGTGCCAGCAGTTTGGGGGGGGCACCCAAAAACATTCAGTACTTC.

The chain is built from TRBV9 and TRBJ2-3, with 8 bases lining up with TRBD2. Per germline, CDR1 SGDLS and CDR2 YYNGEE. V trimming: 2 bases; J trimming: 5 bases; junction bases outside the gene matches: 13. This CDR3 spans 17 amino acids. The CDR3 sequence: CASSVGLGGAVIDTQYF. In DNA, the CDR3 is TGTGCCAGCAGCGTCGGACTCGGGGGGGCCGTCATAGATACGCAGTATTTT.

The chain is built from TRBV11-3 and TRBJ2-5, with 11 bases matching TRBD2. The CDR3 covers 17 residues. Germline trimming cut 4 bases from V and 5 bases from J; bases unmatched to any gene: 12. The germline CDR1 and CDR2 sequences are SGHNT and YENEEA. The CDR3 region has the DNA TGTGCCAGCAGCTCAGGGCTAGCGGGGGGAATACACGAGACCCAGTACTTC. Its translation: CASSSGLAGGIHETQYF.

The CDR3 reads CASSLQGDFGNSPLHF. DNA of the CDR3: TGCGCCAGCAGCTTACAGGGGGATTTCGGCAATTCACCCCTCCACTTT. This chain links TRBV5-1 with TRBJ1-6, with 8 bases lining up with TRBD1. Germline loops: CDR1 SGHRS, CDR2 YFSETQ. The CDR3 is 16 amino acids. The V segment lost 2 bases and the J segment 7 bases; nucleotides outside the gene matches: 8.

The chain couples TRBV18 to TRBJ1-1, with D unclear. Germline V gene sequence: CDR1 KGHSH, CDR2 LQKENI. The ends were cut back, 8 bases at V and 1 base at J, with 2 bases in the middle. This CDR3 has 10 amino acids. The CDR3 nucleotides read TGTGCCAGCCAGAACACTGAAGCTTTCTTT. Its translation: CASQNTEAFF.

This chain joins TRBV5-1 and TRBJ2-1, with 9 bases that match TRBD2. Germline V CDR1 and CDR2: SGHRS, YFSETQ. This CDR3 has 16 amino acids. Unmatched junction bases numbered 13, after V lost 2 bases and J lost 10 bases. CDR3 nucleotide sequence: TGCGCCAGCAGCTTAACTGTAGCGGGAGCGTCCCGAGAGCAGTTCTTC. This gives the protein CASSLTVAGASREQFF.

V is TRBV11-2 and J is TRBJ1-1, with a weak D call TRBD1 (6 bases). CDR1 SGHAT and CDR2 FQNNGV come from the germline V gene. V was shortened by 1 base and J by 10 bases, with 10 bases between the two germline ends. CDR3 length: 12 amino acids. CDR3 region: CASSLGAGAAFF. The CDR3 coding sequence is TGTGCCAGCAGCTTAGGGGCAGGGGCAGCTTTCTTT. Full variable domain (outside the CDR3, taken from reference TRBV11-2 and TRBJ1-1): EAGVAQSPRYKIIEKRQSVAFWCNPISGHATLYWYQQILGQGPKLLIQFQNNGVVDDSQLPKDRFSAERLKGVDSTLKIQPAKLEDSAVYLCASSLGAGAAFFGQGTRLTVV.

This chain links TRBV5-1 with TRBJ1-5; no reliable D call. The CDR3 is made up of 16 amino acids. CDR1 is SGHRS and CDR2 is YFSETQ in the germline V gene. V gave up 4 bases and J gave up 4 bases, with 18 bases separating them. The CDR3 nucleotides are TGCGCCAGCAGCAAGGGAGAAGGTCCACCTAATCAGCCCCAGCATTTT. Its translation: CASSKGEGPPNQPQHF.